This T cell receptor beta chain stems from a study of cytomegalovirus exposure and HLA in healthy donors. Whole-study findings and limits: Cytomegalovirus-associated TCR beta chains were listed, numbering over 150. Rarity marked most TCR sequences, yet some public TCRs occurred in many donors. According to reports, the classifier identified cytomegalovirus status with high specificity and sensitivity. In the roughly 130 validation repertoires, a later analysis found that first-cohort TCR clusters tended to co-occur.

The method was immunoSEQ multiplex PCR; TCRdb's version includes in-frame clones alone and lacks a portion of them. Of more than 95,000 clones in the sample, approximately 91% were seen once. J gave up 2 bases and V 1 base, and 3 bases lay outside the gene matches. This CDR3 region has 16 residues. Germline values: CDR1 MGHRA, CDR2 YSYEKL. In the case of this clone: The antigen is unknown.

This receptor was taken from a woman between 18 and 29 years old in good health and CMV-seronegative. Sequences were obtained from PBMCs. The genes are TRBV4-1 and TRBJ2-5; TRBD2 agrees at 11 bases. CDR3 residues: CASSQALAGGQETQYF. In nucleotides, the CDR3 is TGCGCCAGCAGCCAAGCGCTAGCGGGAGGACAAGAGACCCAGTACTTC.